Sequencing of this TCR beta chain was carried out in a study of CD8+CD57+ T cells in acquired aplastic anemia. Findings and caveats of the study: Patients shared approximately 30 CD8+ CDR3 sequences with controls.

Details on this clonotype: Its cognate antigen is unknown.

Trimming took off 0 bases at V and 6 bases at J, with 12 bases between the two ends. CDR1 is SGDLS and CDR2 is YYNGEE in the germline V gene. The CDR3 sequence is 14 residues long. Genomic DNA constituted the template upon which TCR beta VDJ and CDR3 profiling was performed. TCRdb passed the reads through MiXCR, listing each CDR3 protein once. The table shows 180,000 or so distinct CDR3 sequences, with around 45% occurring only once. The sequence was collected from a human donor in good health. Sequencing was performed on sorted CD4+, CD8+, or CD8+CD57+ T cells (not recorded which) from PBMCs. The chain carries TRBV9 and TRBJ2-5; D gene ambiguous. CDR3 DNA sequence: TGTGCCAGCAGCGTAGCGTACGGCTCGAAGACCCAGTACTTC. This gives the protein CASSVAYGSKTQYF.